These T cell receptor beta chains were read from a single sample in a study of T cell therapy after organ transplantation. The antigens these receptors bind are not known. Method: immunoSEQ multiplex PCR; TCRdb's copy keeps in-frame clones and lacks some. The sample contains roughly 48,000 clones, 94% of which appear only once. Sequencing was performed on CD8+ T cells from blood, taken before autologous CMV-specific T cell therapy. The receptors here all came from a human patient who had received a solid organ transplant and had CMV disease. The CDR3 runs from the conserved cysteine through the conserved F or W. The D gene is left open where the match is weak.

j_call d_call v_call cdr3_length cdr3_nt cdr3_aa
TRBJ2-2 TRBD1 TRBV19 21 TGTGCCAGTAGTTTGTTCCCGGGACAGGGGAACCTGATGGGCAACACCGGGGAGCTGTTTTTT CASSLFPGQGNLMGNTGELFF
TRBJ2-7 - TRBV29-1 13 TGCAGCGTGGAGGGGGACAGCTCCTACGAGCAGTACTTC CSVEGDSSYEQYF
TRBJ2-1 - TRBV27 14 TGTGCCAGCAGTTCTTGGACAGCCTACAATGAGCAGTTCTTC CASSSWTAYNEQFF
TRBJ2-7 - TRBV7-8 15 TGTGCCAGCAGCTTAAGTCGGGGGCCCTCCTACGAGCAGTACTTC CASSLSRGPSYEQYF
TRBJ2-3 - TRBV6-4 12 TGTGCCAGCAGTGACAGGGAGGATACGCAGTATTTT CASSDREDTQYF
TRBJ2-6 - TRBV6-5 16 TGTGCCAGCAGTTACGGCCATGACTCTGGGGCCAACGTCCTGACTTTC CASSYGHDSGANVLTF
TRBJ2-1 - TRBV7-9 15 TGTGCCAGCAGCTTAGCGGCGGGCTCCTACAATGAGCAGTTCTTC CASSLAAGSYNEQFF
TRBJ2-7 - TRBV21-1 22 TGTGCCAGCAGCAAAGCGGTCCCTGGACTAGCGGATACTAAACCCTACTCCTACGAGCAGTACTTC CASSKAVPGLADTKPYSYEQYF
TRBJ2-1 TRBD1 TRBV5-1 14 TGCGCTAGCAGTGACAGGGGGCTCCACAATGAGCAGTTCTTC CASSDRGLHNEQFF
TRBJ1-3 - TRBV7-9 16 TGTGCCAGCAGCTTAGGGATTCCCAGGGATGGAAACACCATATATTTT CASSLGIPRDGNTIYF
TRBJ2-5 - TRBV14 17 TGTGCCAGCAGCAAGGGATGGGGCCGGCGTTTCCAAGAGACCCAGTACTTC CASSKGWGRRFQETQYF
TRBJ2-7 - TRBV4-1 17 TGCGCCAGCAGCCACCCTAAAACAGCGGCCCCGGTTGGCGAGCAGTACTTC CASSHPKTAAPVGEQYF
TRBJ1-6 - TRBV30 12 TGTGCCTGCGGCACCTATAATTCACCCCTCCACTTT CACGTYNSPLHF
TRBJ2-1 TRBD1 TRBV6-5 14 TGTGCCAGCAGTCACGGACAGGGAGCAAATGAGCAGTTCTTC CASSHGQGANEQFF
TRBJ2-7 TRBD1 TRBV28 13 TGTGCCAGCAGTCCGGGACAGGGGGACGAGCAGTACTTC CASSPGQGDEQYF